The rows below give T cell receptor beta chains drawn from one sample of a study of T-cell memory formation after mild COVID-19. MiXCR, run by TCRdb on the 5' RACE reads, gives a single entry per CDR3 protein. The sample lists hundreds of thousands of distinct CDR3 sequences, about 15% occurring once. The sequencing sample was made of PBMCs or a T cell subset sorted from them (not recorded which). The receptors here all came from a man in his late teens or twenties who had mild COVID-19 (a few samples of this study predate the infection). Cell type and time point are not known. CDR3s include the opening cysteine and the closing phenylalanine or tryptophan. D genes are given only for firm matches. Clone size, where shown, is once, few, many, or a class for clones that have expanded.

clone_size	d_call	v_call	j_call	cdr3_aa	cdr3_nt
NA	NA	TRBV6-6	TRBJ2-1	CASSYSRGSYNEQFF	TGTGCCAGCAGTTACTCCCGGGGCTCCTACAATGAGCAGTTCTTC
few	TRBD1	TRBV12-3/TRBV12-4	TRBJ1-2	CASSLTGPHNGYTF	TGTGCCAGCAGTTTGACAGGGCCGCACAATGGCTACACCTTC
many	NA	TRBV24-1	TRBJ2-5	CATSDLKETQYF	TGTGCCACCAGTGATTTAAAAGAGACCCAGTACTTC
few	TRBD1	TRBV12-3/TRBV12-4	TRBJ1-5	CASRGQGPGQPQHF	TGTGCCAGCAGGGGACAGGGGCCCGGGCAGCCCCAGCATTTT
NA	TRBD2	TRBV20-1	TRBJ2-1	CSPRLAGAYNEQFF	TGCAGTCCCAGACTAGCGGGAGCCTACAATGAGCAGTTCTTC
NA	NA	TRBV7-8	TRBJ1-2	CASSLRGVKGYTF	TGTGCCAGCAGCTTACGGGGAGTTAAAGGCTACACCTTC
NA	NA	TRBV30	TRBJ2-1	CAWRDYNEQFF	TGTGCCTGGAGAGATTACAATGAGCAGTTCTTC
few	TRBD1	TRBV6-1	TRBJ1-6	CASSESPGQGNSPLHF	TGTGCCAGCAGTGAAAGTCCGGGACAGGGTAATTCACCCCTCCACTTT
few	NA	TRBV20-1	TRBJ2-3	CSGAESSTDTQYF	TGCAGCGGCGCAGAGTCTAGCACAGATACGCAGTATTTT
NA	NA	TRBV29-1	TRBJ1-2	CSVDPGGGSYGYTF	TGCAGCGTTGACCCGGGTGGCGGGAGCTATGGCTACACCTTC
NA	NA	TRBV20-1	TRBJ2-4	CSAFGDFYIQYF	TGCAGTGCTTTTGGGGACTTTTACATTCAGTACTTC
few	TRBD2	TRBV6-2/TRBV6-3	TRBJ2-5	CASSYSRLAGRNQETQYF	TGTGCCAGCAGTTACTCCAGGCTAGCGGGACGGAATCAAGAGACCCAGTACTTC
NA	NA	TRBV15	TRBJ2-5	CATSRVGPGTQYF	TGTGCCACCAGCAGAGTCGGGCCGGGGACCCAGTACTTC
few	NA	TRBV29-1	TRBJ1-1	CSVEPGQNTEAFF	TGCAGCGTTGAGCCGGGACAGAACACTGAAGCTTTCTTT
few	NA	TRBV7-9	TRBJ2-3	CASSLISGVNTDTQYF	TGTGCCAGCAGCTTAATCTCCGGGGTCAACACAGATACGCAGTATTTT
NA	NA	TRBV7-2	TRBJ1-2	CASSSQARRGAGYGYTF	TGTGCCAGCAGCTCCCAAGCCCGGAGGGGGGCAGGCTATGGCTACACCTTC
few	TRBD1	TRBV7-2	TRBJ1-4	CASRRDSTNEKLFF	TGTGCCAGCAGGAGGGACAGTACTAATGAAAAACTGTTTTTT